This entry concerns a single TCR beta chain. Its antigen is not yet known. Base qualities are not provided; no much larger clone lies one nucleotide away. Repertoires were sampled multiple times during chemoradiotherapy, which allowed clonal expansion in the tumor microenvironment to be followed. The data are from a study of chemoradiotherapy in HPV16-positive cancers (dated by TCRdb to 2021 to 2024). Study-level background: Using functional T-cell assays on cells from a couple of HPV16-positive patients, the researchers defined candidate HPV-specific T-cell clones and common TCR motifs. The study set out to ask whether T-cell immunity against the HPV oncoproteins E6 and E7 changes over the course of chemoradiotherapy and whether that immunity affects survival. TCR repertoires from roughly 93 patients with HPV-related cancers were then used to track the candidate HPV-specific TCRs and motifs.

Summary of the overall study and its limitations: In HPV16-positive patients, expansion of HPV-responsive T cells during chemoradiotherapy was found to be associated with improved recurrence-free survival. The survival association was reported for HPV16-positive patients, and the functional definition of HPV-specific T cells was derived from only a couple of HPV16-positive patients. Expansion of candidate HPV-specific clones and E7-related TCR motifs was observed in the tumor microenvironment during treatment, whereas no such expansion was observed for non-HPV-specific T cells.

Libraries were made using the immunoSEQ multiplex PCR assay. This is the immuneACCESS table as TCRdb keeps it, with only in-frame sequences that have V and J called. A part of the clones is gone; compared with another copy, unresolved V genes explain less than half, and the rest is unexplained. The sample records about 12,000 clones, over 65% of which are singletons. Around 15% of the sample belongs to the ten largest clones. This TCR derives from a human donor with HPV-associated anogenital cancer. The sample was gathered from a patient who underwent chemoradiotherapy.

This receptor has the CDR3 CASSGPEGRFNYGYTF. The nucleotides read TGTGCCAGCAGCGGGCCCGAGGGCAGATTTAACTATGGCTACACCTTC. This chain is built from TRBV28 and TRBJ1-2; no D gene can be assigned with confidence. The CDR3 covers 16 residues, taking in both the cysteine and the phenylalanine. Only the CDR3 DNA is retained, 48 bases long and in frame from the first base. CDR1 and CDR2 are drawn from the germline V gene: MDHEN, SYDVKM. Cut back by 6 bases and 1 base, the V and J ends lie 18 bases apart.